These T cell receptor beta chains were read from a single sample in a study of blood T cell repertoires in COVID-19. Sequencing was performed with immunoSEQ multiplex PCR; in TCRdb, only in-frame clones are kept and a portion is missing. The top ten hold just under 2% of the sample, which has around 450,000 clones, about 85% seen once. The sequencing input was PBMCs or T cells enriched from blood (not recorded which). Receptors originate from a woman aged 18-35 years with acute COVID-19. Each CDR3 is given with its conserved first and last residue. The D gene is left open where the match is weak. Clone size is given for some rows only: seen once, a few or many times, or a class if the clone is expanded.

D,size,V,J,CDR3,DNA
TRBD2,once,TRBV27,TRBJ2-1,CASRTSGRSNEQFF,TGTGCCAGCCGGACTAGCGGGAGATCTAATGAGCAGTTCTTC
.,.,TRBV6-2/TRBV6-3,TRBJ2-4,CASSYVAVAKNIQYF,TGTGCCAGCAGTTACGTAGCAGTAGCCAAAAACATTCAGTACTTC
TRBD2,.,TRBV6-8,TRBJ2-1,CASPPLAGGGEQFF,TGTGCCAGCCCGCCCCTAGCGGGAGGAGGTGAGCAGTTCTTC
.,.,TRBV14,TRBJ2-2,CASSQGRYTGELFF,TGTGCCAGCAGCCAGGGGCGATACACCGGGGAGCTGTTTTTT
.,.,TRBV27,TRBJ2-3,CASRSLGSTTDTQYF,TGTGCCAGCAGATCGCTGGGTAGCACCACAGATACGCAGTATTTT
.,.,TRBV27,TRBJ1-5,CASSWQGSNQPQHF,TGTGCCAGCAGTTGGCAGGGAAGCAATCAGCCCCAGCATTTT
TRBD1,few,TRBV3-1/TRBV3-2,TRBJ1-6,CASSPPGQYNSPLHF,TGTGCCAGCAGCCCACCGGGACAGTATAATTCACCCCTCCACTTT
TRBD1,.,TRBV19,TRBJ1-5,CASRRTGGSHNQPQHF,TGTGCCAGTAGAAGGACAGGGGGTTCCCACAATCAGCCCCAGCATTTT
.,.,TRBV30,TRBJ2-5,CAWSPPGRPETQYF,TGTGCCTGGAGTCCCCCGGGGAGACCTGAGACCCAGTACTTC
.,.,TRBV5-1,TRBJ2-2,CASTRLAPDQGTGELFF,TGCGCCAGCACCAGACTAGCCCCAGACCAGGGGACCGGGGAGCTGTTTTTT
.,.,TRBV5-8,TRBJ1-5,CASSPLMGLTTNQPQHF,TGTGCCAGCAGCCCCCTTATGGGGCTAACTACCAATCAGCCCCAGCATTTT
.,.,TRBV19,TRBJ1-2,CASSMMANDPLTEYGYTF,TGTGCCAGTAGTATGATGGCAAACGACCCGCTAACGGAGTATGGCTACACCTTC
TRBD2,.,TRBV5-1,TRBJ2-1,CASSSTGRANEQFF,TGCGCCAGCAGCTCGACTGGGAGGGCGAATGAGCAGTTCTTC
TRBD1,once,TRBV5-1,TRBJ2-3,CASSLGTGPLITDTQYF,TGCGCCAGCAGCTTGGGGACAGGGCCCCTGATCACAGATACGCAGTATTTT
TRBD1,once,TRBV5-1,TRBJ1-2,CASSLGTGGFNYGYTF,TGCGCCAGCAGCTTGGGGACAGGGGGTTTTAACTATGGCTACACCTTC
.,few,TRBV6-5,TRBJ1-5,CASARVRNQPQHF,TGTGCCAGCGCGAGGGTTCGGAATCAGCCCCAGCATTTT
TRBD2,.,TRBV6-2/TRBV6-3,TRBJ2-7,CASSSGTSGSMGEQYF,TGTGCCAGCAGTTCCGGGACTAGCGGGAGTATGGGCGAGCAGTACTTC
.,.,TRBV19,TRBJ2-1,CASIGKGDTSYNEQFF,TGTGCCAGTATTGGCAAGGGGGACACCTCCTACAATGAGCAGTTCTTC
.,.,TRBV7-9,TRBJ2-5,CASSLSGARGAQETQYF,TGTGCCAGCAGCTTAAGCGGAGCACGGGGGGCACAAGAGACCCAGTACTTC
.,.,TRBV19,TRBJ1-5,CASSLDINQPQHF,TGTGCCAGTAGTCTCGACATAAATCAGCCCCAGCATTTT
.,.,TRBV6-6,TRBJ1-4,CASSPLSATNEKLFF,TGTGCCAGCAGCCCCCTGTCGGCAACTAATGAAAAACTGTTTTTT
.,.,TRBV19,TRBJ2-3,CASGIGQRDTQYF,TGTGCCAGCGGGATAGGTCAAAGAGATACGCAGTATTTT
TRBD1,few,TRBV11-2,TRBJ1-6,CASSLHGQGNNSPLHF,TGTGCCAGCAGCCTACACGGACAGGGCAATAATTCACCCCTCCACTTT
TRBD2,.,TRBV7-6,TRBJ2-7,CASSPTGGTSPTYEQYF,TGTGCCAGCAGCCCCACCGGGGGGACTAGTCCCACCTACGAGCAGTACTTC